This T cell receptor (beta chain) was obtained from a study of human T cells and chemical hapten exposure. The germline V gene has CDR1 MNHEY and CDR2 SVGAGI. The CDR3 loop spans 13 amino acids. The ends lost 2 bases at V and 7 bases at J; junction bases unmatched: 3. Points from the study as a whole: Patch test score rose with PT1 expanded TCRs, significant at 8, 16, 32, not 4. No alteration of TCRs above 1 in 1000 frequency was seen with DPC sensitization.

With respect to this clonotype: The antigen remains unidentified.

Time point here: pre-sensitization, week 0. Regarding treatment: therapeutic diphenylcyclopropenone sensitization with weekly scalp DPC. In the authors' workflow: Over 95,000 TCRs per sample was the median, with a range of roughly 20,000 to 750,000. MiXCR was run by TCRdb on the RACE reads, yielding one entry per CDR3 protein. In this record, the V and J calls reflect TCRdb's handling and not the investigators' own analysis. Of some 250,000 distinct CDR3 sequences listed, around 7.3% are singletons. The chain has TRBV6-5 and TRBJ2-7; 9 bases are shared with TRBD1. The TCR comes from a man between 18 and 29 years old with alopecia areata. Some clones in this sample may be carry-over from other donors' samples. The material sequenced was whole blood, taken in connection with sensitization to the hapten diphenylcyclopropenone (DPC). CDR3 nucleotides: TGTGCCAGCAGTTACACCGGGACAGGGGAGCAGTACGTC. Translated, it gives CASSYTGTGEQYV.